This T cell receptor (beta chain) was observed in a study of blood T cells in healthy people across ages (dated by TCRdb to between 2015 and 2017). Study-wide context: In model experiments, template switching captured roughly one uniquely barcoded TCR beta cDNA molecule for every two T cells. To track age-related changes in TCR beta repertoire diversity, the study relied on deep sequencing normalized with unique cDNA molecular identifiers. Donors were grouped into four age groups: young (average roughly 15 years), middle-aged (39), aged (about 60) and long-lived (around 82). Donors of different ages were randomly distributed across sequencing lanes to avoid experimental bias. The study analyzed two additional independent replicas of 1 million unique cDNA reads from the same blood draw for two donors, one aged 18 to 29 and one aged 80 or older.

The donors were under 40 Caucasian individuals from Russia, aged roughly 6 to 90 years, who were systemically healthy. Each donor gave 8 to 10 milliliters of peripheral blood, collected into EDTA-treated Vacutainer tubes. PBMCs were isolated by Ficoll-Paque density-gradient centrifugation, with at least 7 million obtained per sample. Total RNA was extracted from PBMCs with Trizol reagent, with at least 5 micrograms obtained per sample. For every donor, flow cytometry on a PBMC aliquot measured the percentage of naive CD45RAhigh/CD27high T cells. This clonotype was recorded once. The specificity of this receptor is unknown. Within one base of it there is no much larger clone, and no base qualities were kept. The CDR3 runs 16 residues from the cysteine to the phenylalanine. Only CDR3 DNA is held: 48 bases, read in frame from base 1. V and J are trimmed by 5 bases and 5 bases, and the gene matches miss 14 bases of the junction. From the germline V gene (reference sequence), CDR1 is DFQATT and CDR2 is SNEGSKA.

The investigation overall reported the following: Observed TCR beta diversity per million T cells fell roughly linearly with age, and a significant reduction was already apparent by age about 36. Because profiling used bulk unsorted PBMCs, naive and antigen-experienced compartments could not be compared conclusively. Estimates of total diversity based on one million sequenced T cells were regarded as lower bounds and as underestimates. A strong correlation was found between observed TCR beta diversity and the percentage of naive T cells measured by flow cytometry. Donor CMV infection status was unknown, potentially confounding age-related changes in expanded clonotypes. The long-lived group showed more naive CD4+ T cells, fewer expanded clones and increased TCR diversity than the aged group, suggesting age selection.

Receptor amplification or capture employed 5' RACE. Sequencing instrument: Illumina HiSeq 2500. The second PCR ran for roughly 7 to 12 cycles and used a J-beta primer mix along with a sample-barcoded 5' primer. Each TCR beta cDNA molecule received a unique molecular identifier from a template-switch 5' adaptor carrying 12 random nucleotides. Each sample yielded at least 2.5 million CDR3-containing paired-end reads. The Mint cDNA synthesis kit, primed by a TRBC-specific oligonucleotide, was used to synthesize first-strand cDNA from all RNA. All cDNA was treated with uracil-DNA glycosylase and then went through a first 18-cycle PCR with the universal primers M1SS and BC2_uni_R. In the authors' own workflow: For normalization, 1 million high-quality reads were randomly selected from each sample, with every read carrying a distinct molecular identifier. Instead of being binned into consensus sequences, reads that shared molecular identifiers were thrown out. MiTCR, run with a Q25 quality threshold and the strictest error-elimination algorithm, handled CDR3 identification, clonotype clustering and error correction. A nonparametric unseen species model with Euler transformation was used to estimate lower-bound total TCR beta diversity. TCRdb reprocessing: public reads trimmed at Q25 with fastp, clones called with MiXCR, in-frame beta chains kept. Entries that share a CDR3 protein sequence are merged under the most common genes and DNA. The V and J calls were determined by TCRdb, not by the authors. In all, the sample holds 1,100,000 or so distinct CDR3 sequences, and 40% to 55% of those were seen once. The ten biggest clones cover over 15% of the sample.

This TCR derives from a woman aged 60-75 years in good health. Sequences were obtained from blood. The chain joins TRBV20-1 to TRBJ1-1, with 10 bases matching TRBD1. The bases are TGCAGTGCTTCAAGGGGTCGGACAGGGGGAAATACTGAAGCTTTCTTT. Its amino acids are CSASRGRTGGNTEAFF.